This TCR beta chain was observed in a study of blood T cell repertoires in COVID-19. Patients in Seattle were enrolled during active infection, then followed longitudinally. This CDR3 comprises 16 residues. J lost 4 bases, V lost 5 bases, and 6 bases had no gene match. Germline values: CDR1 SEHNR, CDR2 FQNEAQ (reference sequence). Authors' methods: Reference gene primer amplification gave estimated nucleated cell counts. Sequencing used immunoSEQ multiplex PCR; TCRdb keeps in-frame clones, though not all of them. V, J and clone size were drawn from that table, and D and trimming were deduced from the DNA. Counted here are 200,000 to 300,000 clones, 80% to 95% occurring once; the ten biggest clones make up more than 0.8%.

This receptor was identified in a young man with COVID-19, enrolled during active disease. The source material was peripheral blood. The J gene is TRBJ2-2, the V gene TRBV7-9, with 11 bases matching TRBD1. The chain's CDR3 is CASSPRTGGFTGELFF. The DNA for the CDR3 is TGTGCCAGCAGCCCCCGGACAGGGGGCTTCACCGGGGAGCTGTTTTTT.